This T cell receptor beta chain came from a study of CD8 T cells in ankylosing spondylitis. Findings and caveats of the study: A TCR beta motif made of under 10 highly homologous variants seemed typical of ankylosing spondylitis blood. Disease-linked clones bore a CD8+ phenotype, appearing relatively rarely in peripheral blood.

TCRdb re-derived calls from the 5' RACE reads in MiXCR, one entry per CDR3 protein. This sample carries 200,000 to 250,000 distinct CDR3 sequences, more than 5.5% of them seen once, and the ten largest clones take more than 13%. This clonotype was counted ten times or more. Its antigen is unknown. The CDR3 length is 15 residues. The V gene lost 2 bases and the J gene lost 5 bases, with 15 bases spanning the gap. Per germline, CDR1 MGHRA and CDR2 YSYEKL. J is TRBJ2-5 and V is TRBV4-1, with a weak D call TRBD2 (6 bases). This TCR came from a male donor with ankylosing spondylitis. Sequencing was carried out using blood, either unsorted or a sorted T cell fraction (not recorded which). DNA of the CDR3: TGCGCCAGCAGCCAAAGGGACTTGGATCGGGAGACCCAGTACTTC. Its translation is CASSQRDLDRETQYF.